This T cell receptor (beta chain) stems from a study of beta chain features in type 1 diabetes (dated by TCRdb to the late 2010s). About the study as a whole: Mean age, gender distribution, total cell number and subset yield did not differ between patients and healthy donors. The study compared the TCRB repertoires of sorted circulating CD4+ T cell subsets in recently diagnosed type 1 diabetes patients with those in matched healthy donors. Naive and central memory subsets were obtained from all 30 or so donors, but regulatory and stem cell-like memory subsets were isolated from only 8 patients and roughly eight healthy donors. Across all samples, approximately 98,000,000 sorted cells were examined, and cell number per subset correlated strongly with RNA yield.

The entire isolated RNA was reverse transcribed using the High Capacity cDNA Reverse Transcription Kit, and thus expressed TCRB transcripts were sequenced. Deep immunoSEQ sequencing was applied to naive, central memory and regulatory T cell samples, giving an average of roughly 3.6 million total reads per sample. Sorted cells were lysed in RLT buffer, and RNA was extracted using DNase-treated RNeasy Micro or Mini kits according to cell number. Each cell subset was processed on its own to prevent cross-contamination, while patient and healthy donor samples were processed together. TCRB sequences were amplified from cDNA with the immunoSEQ multiplex PCR, producing 87-bp fragments spanning the CDR3 region. Sequencing of the amplicons was performed on the Illumina HiSeq platform. From the authors' description of their analysis: Synthetic template baselines were used to correct PCR bias computationally, reads within Hamming distance 2 were collapsed, and singletons that could not be merged were discarded. Reads were aligned against IMGT to assign V, D and J genes, CDR3 length and insertions or deletions at six rearrangement sites. Within each subset, clonotype counts were normalized to sorted cell number, after which true diversity and Gini coefficients were computed with the tcR R package. Repertoire sharing was quantified using the overlap coefficient calculated on TCRB nucleotide sequences. Out-of-frame TCRB sequences from naive cells were analyzed as a proxy for the pre-selection repertoire. TCRdb re-hosts the immuneACCESS table, in-frame sequences only. Its copies lack some clones; in the studies checked, an unresolved V gene accounts for under half of them, and the cause for the rest is not known. The DNA gave D and trimming, while V, J and clone size come from that table. Across this sample there are roughly 300,000 clones, with roughly an eighth seen only once. The ten largest clones capture more than 0.015% of the sample.

The sample holds a few counts of this clone. The specificity of this receptor is unknown. Per-base quality was not reported, and no clone a single base away is much larger than it. The germline V gene specifies SGHRS as CDR1 and YFSETQ as CDR2. After removal of 5 bases from V and 4 bases from J, the junction retains 5 bases not matched to a gene. From cysteine to phenylalanine, the CDR3 is 15 amino acids long. Of the read, only the CDR3 DNA is kept; its 45 bases are in frame from base 1. Study-level results and caveats: Sequencing cDNA rather than genomic DNA could over-represent highly expressing activated cells, although activation and CD3 levels did not differ between groups. Patients with type 1 diabetes made fewer insertions and deleted more nucleotides at VDJ recombination sites, implying thymic rearrangement abnormalities. In all four CD4+ subsets, TCRB CDR3 length was moderately but significantly shorter in type 1 diabetes patients. Naive, central memory and regulatory TCRB repertoires appeared to be more alike among patients than among healthy donors. PCR may preferentially amplify shorter templates, but because patient and control samples were amplified and corrected together, any resulting skew would affect both groups equally. HLA sub-analyses involved small numbers of individuals, so any influence of HLA type on TCRB rearrangement remained unresolved.

From each donor, a single peripheral blood sample of approximately 0.11 L on average was drawn into heparinised tubes. A BD FACSAria II and a panel including CD45RO, CCR7, CD25, CD127, CD95 and CD27 were used to sort naive, central memory, regulatory and stem cell-like memory CD4+ T cells. All sorted populations exceeded 95% purity. Right away, PBMCs were isolated by Lymphoprep density gradient centrifugation and were stained directly, with no culture step. So that batch effects would be minimized, each experiment stained and sorted samples in pairs, pairing one healthy donor with one patient. This sequence uses TRBV5-1 and TRBJ2-3; TRBD2 lines up with 12 middle nucleotides. Sequencing input: naive CD4+ T cells from blood. In the paper's terms, the cell subset or site label means: true naive CD4+ T cells. This receptor was identified in a man aged 25-40 years with type 1 diabetes. In nucleotide form, the sequence is TGCGCCAGCAGGTCCCTAGCGGGAGGGTCAGATACGCAGTATTTT. It translates as CASRSLAGGSDTQYF.